The sequence of this T cell receptor beta chain was determined in a study of response to subunit inactivated influenza vaccine. TCRdb used MiXCR to reprocess the RT-PCR reads, holding one entry per CDR3 protein. The table lists about 160,000 distinct CDR3 sequences, approximately 10% of them singletons, with 9.5% to 15% in the top ten. Trimming removed 3 bases from V and 0 bases from J, with 21 bases in between. Per the germline V gene, CDR1 is KGHSH and CDR2 is LQKENI. CDR3 length: 18 amino acids. The TCR sequence derives from a man aged 50-60 years who received an inactivated influenza vaccine. The material was non-naive T cells sorted from PBMCs, obtained roughly 47 days after vaccination. The chain recombines TRBV18 with TRBJ2-7; unclear D gene. CDR3 protein: CASSPSDSLVSGSYEQYF. The CDR3 DNA follows: TGTGCCAGCTCACCCTCGGATTCCCTTGTCTCTGGCTCCTACGAGCAGTACTTC.